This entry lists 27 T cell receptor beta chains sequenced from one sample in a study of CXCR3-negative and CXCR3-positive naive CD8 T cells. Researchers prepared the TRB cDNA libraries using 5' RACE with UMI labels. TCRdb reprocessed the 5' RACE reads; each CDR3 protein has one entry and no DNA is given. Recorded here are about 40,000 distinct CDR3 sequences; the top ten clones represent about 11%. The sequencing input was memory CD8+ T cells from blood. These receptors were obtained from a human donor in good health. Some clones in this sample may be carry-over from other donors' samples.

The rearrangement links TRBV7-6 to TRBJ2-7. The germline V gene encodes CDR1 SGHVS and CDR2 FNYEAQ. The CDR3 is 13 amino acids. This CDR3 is CASSLVESYEQYF.

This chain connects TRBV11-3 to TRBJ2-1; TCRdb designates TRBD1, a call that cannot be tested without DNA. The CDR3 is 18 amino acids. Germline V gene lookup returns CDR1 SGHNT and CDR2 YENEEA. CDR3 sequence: CASSLRDRAPGRNNEQFF.

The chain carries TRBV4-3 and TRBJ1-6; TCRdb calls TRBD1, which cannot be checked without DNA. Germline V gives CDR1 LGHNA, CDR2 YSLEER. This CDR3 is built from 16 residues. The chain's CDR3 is CASSQQTGDPGSPLHF.

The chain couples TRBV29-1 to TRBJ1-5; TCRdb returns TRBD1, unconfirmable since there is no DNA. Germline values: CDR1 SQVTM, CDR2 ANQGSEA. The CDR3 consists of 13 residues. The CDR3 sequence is CSVDQGGNQPQHF. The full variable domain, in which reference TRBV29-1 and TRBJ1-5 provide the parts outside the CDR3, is SAVISQKPSRDICQRGTSLTIQCQVDSQVTMMFWYRQQPGQSLTLIATANQGSEATYESGFVIDKFPISRPNLTFSTLTVSNMSPEDSSIYLCSVDQGGNQPQHFGDGTRLSIL.

CDR3 sequence: CASSDGITGRSSYEQYF. The chain carries TRBV10-2 and TRBJ2-7; the TCRdb call, TRBD1, lacks DNA for checking. The CDR3 has 17 amino acids. CDR1 is WSHSY and CDR2 is SAAADI in the germline V gene.

The CDR3 sequence is CSVGGAFETQYF. This chain joins TRBV29-1 and TRBJ2-5; TCRdb selects TRBD1, and the lack of DNA leaves this call unchecked. CDR3 length: 12 residues. Germline V gene sequence: CDR1 SQVTM, CDR2 ANQGSEA. The whole variable domain, filled in from reference TRBV29-1 and TRBJ2-5, reads SAVISQKPSRDICQRGTSLTIQCQVDSQVTMMFWYRQQPGQSLTLIATANQGSEATYESGFVIDKFPISRPNLTFSTLTVSNMSPEDSSIYLCSVGGAFETQYFGPGTRLLVL.

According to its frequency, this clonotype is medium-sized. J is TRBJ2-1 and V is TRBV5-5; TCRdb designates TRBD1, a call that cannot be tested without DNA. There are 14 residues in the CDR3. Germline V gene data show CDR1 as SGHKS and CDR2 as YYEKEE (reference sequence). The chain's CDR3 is CASSLATRTGMQFF.

CDR3 sequence reads: CASSLIGVRYEQYF. The J gene is TRBJ2-7, the V gene TRBV27. The germline V gene has CDR1 MNHEY and CDR2 SMNVEV (reference sequence). CDR3 size: 14 residues.

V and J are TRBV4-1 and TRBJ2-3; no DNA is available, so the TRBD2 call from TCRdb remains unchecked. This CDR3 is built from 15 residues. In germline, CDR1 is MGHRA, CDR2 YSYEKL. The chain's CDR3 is CASSPRLAVADTQYF.

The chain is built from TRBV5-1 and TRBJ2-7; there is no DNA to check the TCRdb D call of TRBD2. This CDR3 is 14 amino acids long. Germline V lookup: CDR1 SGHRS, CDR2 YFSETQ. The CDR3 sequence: CASSFGIGGDEQYF. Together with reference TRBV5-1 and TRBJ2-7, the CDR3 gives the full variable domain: KAGVTQTPRYLIKTRGQQVTLSCSPISGHRSVSWYQQTPGQGLQFLFEYFSETQRNKGNFPGRFSGRQFSNSRSEMNVSTLELGDSALYLCASSFGIGGDEQYFGPGTRLTVT.

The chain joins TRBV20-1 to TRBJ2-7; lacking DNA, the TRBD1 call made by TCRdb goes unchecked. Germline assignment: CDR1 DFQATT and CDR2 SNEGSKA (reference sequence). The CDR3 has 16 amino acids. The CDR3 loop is CSARPSDRGSFYEQYF.

The CDR3 sequence is CASSSGTDYNEQFF. The rearrangement links TRBV13 to TRBJ2-1; TCRdb reports TRBD1, a call that lacks DNA to check it against. From germline, CDR1 is PRHDT and CDR2 FYEKMQ (reference sequence). The CDR3 runs to 14 residues.

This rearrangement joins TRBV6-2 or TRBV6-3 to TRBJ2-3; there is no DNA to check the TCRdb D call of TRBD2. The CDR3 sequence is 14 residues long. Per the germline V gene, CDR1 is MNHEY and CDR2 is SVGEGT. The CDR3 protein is CASSGLAGTDTQYF.

The CDR3 here is CASSTDRAREDEQFF. This rearrangement joins TRBV19 to TRBJ2-1; absent DNA, TCRdb's TRBD1 call cannot be checked. The CDR3 loop spans 15 amino acids. Germline V CDR1 and CDR2: LNHDA, SQIVND (reference sequence).

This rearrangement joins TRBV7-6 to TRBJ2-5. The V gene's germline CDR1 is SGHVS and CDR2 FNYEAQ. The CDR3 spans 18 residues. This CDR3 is CASSRRAGRIRYQETQYF.

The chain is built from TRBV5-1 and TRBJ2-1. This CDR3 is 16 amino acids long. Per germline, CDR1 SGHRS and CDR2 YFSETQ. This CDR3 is CASSHGRTATYNEQFF.

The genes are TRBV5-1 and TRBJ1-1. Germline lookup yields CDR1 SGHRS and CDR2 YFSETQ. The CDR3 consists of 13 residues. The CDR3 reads CASSFGQNTEAFF.

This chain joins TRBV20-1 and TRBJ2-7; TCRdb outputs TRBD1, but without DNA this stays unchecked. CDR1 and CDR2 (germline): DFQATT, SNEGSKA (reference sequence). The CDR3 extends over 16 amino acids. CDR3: CSARGETGIEGYEQYF.

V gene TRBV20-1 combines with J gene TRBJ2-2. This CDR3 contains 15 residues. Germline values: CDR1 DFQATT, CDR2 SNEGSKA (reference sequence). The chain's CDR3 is CSATLPNLGSGELFF.

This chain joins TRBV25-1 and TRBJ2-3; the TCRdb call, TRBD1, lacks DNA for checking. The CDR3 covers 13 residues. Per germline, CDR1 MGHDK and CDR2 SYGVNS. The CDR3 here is CASFSAGTDTQYF.

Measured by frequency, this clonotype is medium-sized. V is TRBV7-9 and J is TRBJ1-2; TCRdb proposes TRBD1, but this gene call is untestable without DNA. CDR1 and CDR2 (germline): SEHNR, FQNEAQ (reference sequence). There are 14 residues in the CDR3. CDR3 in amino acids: CASSQQGDTYGYTF.

The CDR3: CASSQGQGADFDTGELFF. V usage is TRBV4-3 and J usage is TRBJ2-2; there is no DNA to check the TCRdb D call of TRBD1. Germline lookup yields CDR1 LGHNA and CDR2 YSLEER. There are 18 residues in the CDR3.

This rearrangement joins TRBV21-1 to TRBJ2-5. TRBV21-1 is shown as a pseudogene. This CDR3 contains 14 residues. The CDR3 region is CASSKAVLQETQYF.

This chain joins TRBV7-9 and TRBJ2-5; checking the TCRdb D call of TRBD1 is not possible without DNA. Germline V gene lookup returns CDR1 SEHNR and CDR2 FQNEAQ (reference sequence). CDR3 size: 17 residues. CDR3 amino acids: CASSDPPDRAAQETQYF.

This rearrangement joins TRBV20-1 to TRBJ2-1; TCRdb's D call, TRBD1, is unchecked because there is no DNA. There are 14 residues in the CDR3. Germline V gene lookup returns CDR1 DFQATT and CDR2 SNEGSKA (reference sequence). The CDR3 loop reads CSALKGAGRNEQFF.

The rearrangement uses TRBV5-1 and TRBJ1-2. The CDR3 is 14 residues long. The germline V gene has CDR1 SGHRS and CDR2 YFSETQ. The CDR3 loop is CASSLETANYGYTF.

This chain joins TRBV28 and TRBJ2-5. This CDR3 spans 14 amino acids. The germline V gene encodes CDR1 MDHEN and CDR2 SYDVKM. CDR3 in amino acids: CASSFGRGQETQYF.